These 28 T cell receptor beta chains came from one sample sequenced in a study of cytomegalovirus exposure and HLA in healthy donors. PCR involved 60 Vbeta and 13 Jbeta primers. Libraries were prepared by immunoSEQ multiplex PCR; TCRdb keeps only in-frame clonotypes and omits some of them. The data show about 160,000 clones, 73% seen once. The sample consisted of PBMCs. The receptors were sampled from a woman between 18 and 29 years old in good health and CMV-seronegative.

This clone came up a few times. The J gene is TRBJ1-1, the V gene TRBV11-3, with 8 bases fitting TRBD1. CDR1 and CDR2 from the germline V gene are SGHNT and YENEEA. The CDR3 totals 15 residues. V lost 3 bases to trimming and J lost 3 bases; unmatched junction nucleotides: 6. The CDR3 loop is CASSFRGHGDTEAFF. CDR3 coding DNA: TGTGCCAGCAGCTTCAGGGGGCACGGGGACACTGAAGCTTTCTTT.

The CDR3 sequence is CASSLGQGDYGYTF. The CDR3, as DNA: TGTGCCAGCAGCTTGGGACAGGGAGACTATGGCTACACCTTC. The rearrangement joins TRBV7-3 to TRBJ1-2; 9 bases are shared with TRBD1. Germline lookup yields CDR1 SGHTA and CDR2 FQGTGA. J gave up 3 bases and V 3 bases, and 2 bases lay outside the gene matches. The CDR3 is 14 residues long. Full variable domain (missing parts from reference TRBV7-3 and TRBJ1-2): GAGVSQTPSNKVTEKGKYVELRCDPISGHTALYWYRQSLGQGPEFLIYFQGTGAADDSGLPNDRFFAVRPEGSVSTLKIQRTERGDSAVYLCASSLGQGDYGYTFGSGTRLTVV.

V gene TRBV9 combines with J gene TRBJ1-2; 10 bases are shared with TRBD1. The CDR3 is 14 residues long. The V segment lost 2 bases and the J segment 5 bases; nucleotides outside the gene matches: 3. From germline, CDR1 is SGDLS and CDR2 YYNGEE. DNA of the CDR3: TGTGCCAGCAGCGTGGGACAGGGGACATATGGCTACACCTTC. It yields the protein CASSVGQGTYGYTF.

This clone came up once. The chain recombines TRBV28 with TRBJ1-2; no clear D gene. The CDR3 consists of 14 residues. CDR1 is MDHEN, CDR2 SYDVKM, per germline. The V gene lost 5 bases and the J gene lost 4 bases, with 14 bases spanning the gap. The CDR3 spells CASSPEEGFYGYTF. CDR3 nucleotide sequence: TGTGCCAGCAGTCCTGAGGAGGGCTTCTATGGCTACACCTTC.

The rearrangement uses TRBV18 and TRBJ2-1, with 9 bases that match TRBD1. V lost 3 bases to trimming and J lost 8 bases; unmatched junction nucleotides: 14. The CDR3 consists of 17 residues. Germline V lookup: CDR1 KGHSH, CDR2 LQKENI. The CDR3 region has the DNA TGTGCCAGCTCACCCGTTACCGGGACAGGGAGAGGCGATGAGCAGTTCTTC. Translating it yields CASSPVTGTGRGDEQFF.

The rearrangement joins TRBV2 to TRBJ1-6, with 8 bases aligning to TRBD1. The germline CDR1 and CDR2 sequences are SNHLY and FYNNEI. After removal of 7 bases from V and 8 bases from J, the junction contained 19 bases not matched to a gene. This CDR3 has 18 residues. The CDR3 DNA sequence: TGTGCCAGCATTTATGACCCCGGGACAGGCTCCGGACATTCACCCCTCCACTTT. It translates to CASIYDPGTGSGHSPLHF.

The chain recombines TRBV19 with TRBJ2-3; weak D call: TRBD1 (5 bases). The CDR3 is made up of 15 amino acids. CDR1 and CDR2 (germline): LNHDA, SQIVND (reference sequence). The ends were cut back, 4 bases at V and 0 bases at J, with 11 bases in the middle. Written as DNA, the CDR3 is TGTGCCAGTAGTACCCTGGACACTAGCACAGATACGCAGTATTTT. It specifies CASSTLDTSTDTQYF. Full variable domain (missing parts from reference TRBV19 and TRBJ2-3): DGGITQSPKYLFRKEGQNVTLSCEQNLNHDAMYWYRQDPGQGLRLIYYSQIVNDFQKGDIAEGYSVSREKKESFPLTVTSAQKNPTAFYLCASSTLDTSTDTQYFGPGTRLTVL.

The V gene is TRBV2, the J gene TRBJ2-7; D perhaps matches TRBD2 (9 bases). The CDR3 is 15 residues long. The germline V gene encodes CDR1 SNHLY and CDR2 FYNNEI. V was clipped by 5 bases and J by 2 bases, with 16 bases between them. Written as DNA, the CDR3 is TGTGCCAGCAGTTCAGGGGGCGGGGGGGCCTACGAGCAGTACTTC. Translated, it gives CASSSGGGGAYEQYF.

The gene calls are TRBV4-1 and TRBJ2-1, with TRBD2 matching over 7 bases. Germline V CDR1 and CDR2: MGHRA, YSYEKL. V was pared by 1 base and J by 3 bases, with 3 bases of the junction left unmatched. CDR3 length: 15 amino acids. For the CDR3, the DNA is TGCGCCAGCAGCCAAGTTCTAGCGGTCTACAATGAGCAGTTCTTC. Protein product: CASSQVLAVYNEQFF.

This chain joins TRBV28 and TRBJ2-1, with a weak D call TRBD1 (6 bases). Germline loops: CDR1 MDHEN, CDR2 SYDVKM. The CDR3 loop spans 13 amino acids. Trimming took off 5 bases at V and 8 bases at J, with 13 bases between the two ends. In nucleotides, the CDR3 is TGTGCCAGCAGTCCCAACAGGGTCGATGAGCAGTTCTTC. The encoded protein is CASSPNRVDEQFF.

The V gene is TRBV19, the J gene TRBJ1-1, with 8 bases matching TRBD1. Germline V gene data show CDR1 as LNHDA and CDR2 as SQIVND (reference sequence). V shed 7 bases and J 4 bases; nucleotides not matched to a gene: 11. This CDR3 region has 15 residues. The CDR3 DNA follows: TGTGCCAGTATTCCGATGTCAGGGGGCGGCACTGAAGCTTTCTTT. Its translation: CASIPMSGGGTEAFF.

This clone was detected once. This rearrangement joins TRBV19 to TRBJ2-4; 9 positions match TRBD1. The V and J ends lost 4 bases and 1 base, in that order; junction bases with no gene match: 5. The germline gives CDR1 LNHDA, CDR2 SQIVND (reference sequence). The CDR3 loop spans 16 amino acids. CDR3 nucleotides: TGTGCCAGTAGTAGGACAGGGGTAGGGGCCAAAAACATTCAGTACTTC. Its protein product is CASSRTGVGAKNIQYF. Looking up the rest from reference TRBV19 and TRBJ2-4 gives the full variable domain: DGGITQSPKYLFRKEGQNVTLSCEQNLNHDAMYWYRQDPGQGLRLIYYSQIVNDFQKGDIAEGYSVSREKKESFPLTVTSAQKNPTAFYLCASSRTGVGAKNIQYFGAGTRLSVL.

This chain links TRBV6-6 with TRBJ1-2, with TRBD1 matching 8 bases. Germline CDR1 and CDR2: MNHNY and SVGAGI (reference sequence). This CDR3 comprises 14 residues. Trimming cost V 4 bases and J 4 bases; bases outside gene matches: 5. CDR3 region: CASSFDRGPYGYTF. CDR3 nucleotide sequence: TGTGCCAGCAGTTTCGACAGGGGTCCCTATGGCTACACCTTC.

This clone was seen a handful of times. The V gene is TRBV12-5, the J gene TRBJ2-5; TRBD1 matches at 10 bases. In germline, CDR1 is LGHNT, CDR2 FRNRAP. The CDR3 has 15 residues. The V segment lost 1 base and the J segment 4 bases; nucleotides outside the gene matches: 3. CDR3 in amino acids: CASGLGDRGRETQYF. Here the CDR3 DNA reads TGTGCTAGTGGTTTGGGCGACAGGGGGCGAGAGACCCAGTACTTC.

The V call is TRBV7-9, the J call TRBJ2-3; D may be TRBD1 (6 bases). The V end lost 6 bases, the J end lost 1 base, and 11 bases lay between the germline ends. From germline, CDR1 is SEHNR and CDR2 FQNEAQ (reference sequence). This CDR3 has 14 residues. The CDR3 DNA is TGTGCCAGCAGACCTCCAGGGGGCACAGATACGCAGTATTTT. Translating it yields CASRPPGGTDTQYF.

The genes are TRBV7-2 and TRBJ1-2; 7 bases agree with TRBD1. CDR1 is SGHTA and CDR2 is FQGNSA in the germline V gene. V was clipped by 5 bases and J by 2 bases; unmatched bases: 8. The CDR3 runs 15 residues. The CDR3, as DNA: TGTGCCAGCAGCCTACAACAGGGGACAAACTATGGCTACACCTTC. It translates to CASSLQQGTNYGYTF.

CDR3 nucleotide sequence: TGTGCCAGCAGCTTACGATCTCCCGGGACTAGCGGGTACAATGAGCAGTTCTTC. It is translated as CASSLRSPGTSGYNEQFF. This sequence joins TRBV7-6 and TRBJ2-1, with TRBD2 matching 12 bases. The germline V gene encodes CDR1 SGHVS and CDR2 FNYEAQ. This CDR3 comprises 18 residues. Losses at the gene ends were 2 bases for V and 4 bases for J; bases not matched to a gene: 9.

V is TRBV7-2 and J is TRBJ2-5, with 15 bases fitting TRBD2. The CDR3 extends over 18 amino acids. CDR1 is SGHTA, CDR2 FQGNSA, per germline. V dropped 1 base and J dropped 4; count of bases not matched to a gene: 7. CDR3 nucleotides: TGTGCCAGCAGCTTAGTTGGACTAGCGGGGGGGAGGAGAGAGACCCAGTACTTC. It translates to CASSLVGLAGGRRETQYF.

The chain uses TRBV18 and TRBJ2-2; the D gene is possibly TRBD1 (6 bases). V lost 2 bases, J lost 3 bases, and 10 bases lay in between. The CDR3 is 15 amino acids. Germline-derived CDR1 and CDR2 are KGHSH and LQKENI. CDR3 in DNA: TGTGCCAGCTCACCAGGGGGCTCGGACACCGGGGAGCTGTTTTTT. Encoded protein: CASSPGGSDTGELFF.

The chain links TRBV19 to TRBJ2-2; D not resolved. From germline, CDR1 is LNHDA and CDR2 SQIVND (reference sequence). V lost 5 bases and J 4 bases, leaving 14 bases between the germline ends. This CDR3 spans 15 amino acids. The CDR3 loop is CASSLGLSGTGELFF. CDR3 bases: TGTGCCAGTAGTCTGGGTCTTTCGGGCACCGGGGAGCTGTTTTTT.

There are a few counts of this clone. The chain has TRBV7-6 and TRBJ2-2; TRBD2 aligns across 9 bases. Per germline, CDR1 SGHVS and CDR2 FNYEAQ. The CDR3 length is 16 residues. V dropped 5 bases and J dropped 1; count of bases not matched to a gene: 5. In DNA, the CDR3 is TGTGCCAGCAGCCTCATTAGCGGGGGGAACACCGGGGAGCTGTTTTTT. It specifies CASSLISGGNTGELFF.

The chain employs TRBV4-1 and TRBJ2-7, with TRBD1 matching over 9 bases. V lost 3 bases to trimming and J lost 1 base; unmatched junction nucleotides: 7. Per germline, CDR1 MGHRA and CDR2 YSYEKL. The CDR3 is 16 residues long. This CDR3 is CASSQWTGDRSYEQYF. The CDR3 nucleotides are TGCGCCAGCAGCCAGTGGACAGGGGACCGTTCCTACGAGCAGTACTTC.

J is TRBJ2-3 and V is TRBV11-3; maybe TRBD2 (6 bases). Germline CDR1 and CDR2: SGHNT and YENEEA. V lost 8 bases, J lost 5 bases, and 14 bases lay in between. CDR3 length: 13 residues. The CDR3 region is CASDYPGEDTQYF. The CDR3 DNA is TGTGCCAGCGACTACCCGGGGGAAGATACGCAGTATTTT.

This clone was detected only a few times. The rearrangement joins TRBV4-1 to TRBJ2-1, with D possibly matching TRBD1 (6 bases). Between the trimmed V and J ends, which lost 3 bases and 5 bases, there was a span of 11 bases. The CDR3 contains 14 residues. Germline-derived CDR1 and CDR2 are MGHRA and YSYEKL. CDR3 sequence: CASSHRGSNNEQFF. In DNA, the CDR3 is TGCGCCAGCAGCCACAGGGGTTCCAACAATGAGCAGTTCTTC.

The chain carries TRBV11-3 and TRBJ2-7, with D possibly being TRBD2 (6 bases). The V end lost 1 base, the J end lost 5 bases, and 18 bases lay between the germline ends. Germline V gene sequence: CDR1 SGHNT, CDR2 YENEEA. The length of the CDR3 is 16 residues. The DNA for the CDR3 is TGTGCCAGCAGCTTAGGGGGGGACCTCGGGGAACACGAGCAGTACTTC. Amino acids: CASSLGGDLGEHEQYF.

CDR3 loop: CASNLLPRGTEAFF. The DNA for the CDR3 is TGTGCCAGCAATCTCCTACCCAGAGGGACTGAAGCTTTCTTT. The rearrangement uses TRBV6-5 and TRBJ1-1; no definite D call. There are 14 residues in the CDR3. Per germline, CDR1 MNHEY and CDR2 SVGAGI. The germline V and J ends were trimmed by 7 bases and 5 bases, with 17 bases remaining between them.

The rearrangement uses TRBV5-5 and TRBJ2-5; maybe TRBD2 (6 bases). Germline-derived CDR1 and CDR2 are SGHKS and YYEKEE (reference sequence). This CDR3 has 14 amino acids. Trimming took off 5 bases at V and 4 bases at J, with 15 bases between the two ends. This chain's CDR3 is CASRTGTLGETQYF. In DNA form, the CDR3 reads TGTGCCAGCAGGACGGGGACTCTTGGAGAGACCCAGTACTTC.

The chain employs TRBV18 and TRBJ1-1, with 9 bases identical to TRBD1. Losses at the gene ends were 1 base for V and 5 bases for J; bases not matched to a gene: 8. CDR1 KGHSH and CDR2 LQKENI come from the germline V gene. The CDR3 totals 16 residues. The CDR3, as DNA: TGTGCCAGCTCACCACTCCCGGGACAGGGCGCGACTGAAGCTTTCTTT. Its translation is CASSPLPGQGATEAFF.